Below, 21 T cell receptor beta chains from the same sample are listed, as sequenced in a study of T cell responses to AZD1222 COVID-19 vaccine. Profiling relied on immunoSEQ multiplex PCR, and the TCRdb table lists in-frame clones only, not all of them. The sample has more than 75,000 clones, about four fifths seen once. Sequenced here: peripheral blood, sampled 28 days after the second AZD1222 dose. These TCRs come from an adult who received the AZD1222 COVID-19 vaccine.

The gene calls are TRBV7-9 and TRBJ1-1; D is possibly TRBD1 (6 bases). CDR1 is SEHNR and CDR2 is FQNEAQ in the germline V gene (reference sequence). CDR3 length equals 15 residues. V lost 5 bases and J lost 1, with 14 bases in between. In DNA form, the CDR3 reads TGTGCCAGCAGCCGACACAGGGCGAAGAACACTGAAGCTTTCTTT. Translating gives CASSRHRAKNTEAFF.

The CDR3 reads CASSPDPGTEAFF. The CDR3 region has the DNA TGTGCCAGCAGTCCGGACCCTGGCACTGAAGCTTTCTTT. The rearrangement links TRBV12-3 or TRBV12-4 to TRBJ1-1; no clear D gene. Trimming took 5 bases from V and 4 from J, leaving 11 bases between them. The CDR3 sequence is 13 residues long.

The gene calls are TRBV28 and TRBJ2-7, with D tentatively TRBD1 or TRBD2 (6 bases each). The germline CDR1 and CDR2 sequences are MDHEN and SYDVKM. Trimming pared 6 bases from V and 9 bases from J, leaving 15 bases between. The CDR3 extends over 12 amino acids. CDR3 amino acids: CASSFEGGWQYF. The CDR3, as DNA: TGTGCCAGCAGCTTTGAGGGGGGTTGGCAGTACTTC.

This chain connects TRBV6-2 or TRBV6-3 to TRBJ1-5; D remains unclear. The CDR3 extends over 11 amino acids. CDR1 and CDR2 (germline): MNHEY, SVGEGT. Trimming cost V 0 bases and J 11 bases, with 5 bases left between them. CDR3 amino acids: CASSYSRAQHF. The CDR3 coding sequence is TGTGCCAGCAGTTACTCAAGGGCCCAGCATTTT.

This clone was detected a few times. This chain joins TRBV27 and TRBJ1-5, with 10 bases aligning to TRBD1. The CDR3 contains 18 residues. The J segment lost 0 bases and the V segment lost 8 bases, leaving 13 bases of the junction unmatched. Germline V CDR1 and CDR2: MNHEY, SMNVEV (reference sequence). As DNA, the CDR3 is TGTGCCAGCCAAGGCGGGACAGGGGCCCCATATAGCAATCAGCCCCAGCATTTT. Its translation: CASQGGTGAPYSNQPQHF.

Written as DNA, the CDR3 is TGCGCCAGCAGCCACGACCCTGAGAGCTCCTACAATGAGCAGTTCTTC. This codes for CASSHDPESSYNEQFF. The chain combines TRBV4-3 with TRBJ2-1; D is ambiguous. V was trimmed by 3 bases and J by 0 bases, leaving 12 bases between them. Per germline, CDR1 LGHNA and CDR2 YSLEER. CDR3 length equals 16 residues.

This clone was counted a few times. The chain links TRBV11-2 to TRBJ2-7, with D uncertain. Germline CDR1 SGHAT, CDR2 FQNNGV. The CDR3 extends over 11 amino acids. The V and J ends lost 1 base and 4 bases respectively, with 2 bases between them. As DNA, the CDR3 is TGTGCCAGCAGCTTAGCTTACGAGCAGTACTTC. It encodes CASSLAYEQYF.

The chain carries TRBV3-1 (or the pseudogene TRBV3-2) and TRBJ2-3; unclear D gene. The V end lost 0 bases, the J end lost 4 bases, and 11 bases lay between the germline ends. The CDR3 contains 15 residues. In germline, CDR1 is LGHDT, CDR2 YNNKEL (reference sequence). The DNA of the CDR3 is TGTGCCAGCAGCCAAGATAAGGGATTTCCAGATACGCAGTATTTT. Translating it yields CASSQDKGFPDTQYF.

The rearrangement joins TRBV18 to TRBJ1-1; tentative D call: TRBD1 (6 bases). CDR3 size: 14 residues. Germline CDR1 KGHSH, CDR2 LQKENI. V shed 1 base and J shed 8 bases, with 14 bases lying between them. In DNA form, the CDR3 reads TGTGCCAGCTCACCACAAACACAGGGAGGGGAAGCTTTCTTT. This gives the protein CASSPQTQGGEAFF.

The chain joins TRBV5-4 to TRBJ2-7, with D possibly matching TRBD2 (5 bases). V was clipped by 4 bases and J by 3 bases, with 14 bases between them. The germline V gene has CDR1 SGHNT and CDR2 YYREEE (reference sequence). This CDR3 spans 14 amino acids. CDR3 protein: CASSGGGGYYEQYF. Written as DNA, the CDR3 is TGTGCCAGCAGCGGAGGCGGTGGCTACTACGAGCAGTACTTC.

The CDR3 DNA sequence: TGTGCCAGCAGCTTAGCAGGGAACTCTGGAAACACCATATATTTT. Its protein product is CASSLAGNSGNTIYF. The V call is TRBV7-2, the J call TRBJ1-3; D not certain. The germline CDR1 and CDR2 sequences are SGHTA and FQGNSA. The V gene lost 0 bases and the J gene lost 0 bases, with 6 bases spanning the gap. The CDR3 runs to 15 residues.

This clone was seen a handful of times. V gene TRBV18 combines with J gene TRBJ1-2; D unresolved. Trimming removed 3 bases at V and 7 bases at J, with 12 bases between. In germline, CDR1 is KGHSH, CDR2 LQKENI. The CDR3 spans 13 residues. CDR3 sequence: CASSPGGTGGYTF. CDR3 DNA sequence: TGTGCCAGCTCACCCGGAGGCACGGGTGGCTACACCTTC.

CDR3 amino acids: CASSWAGVTDTQYF. CDR3 in DNA: TGTGCCAGCAGTTGGGCGGGGGTCACAGATACGCAGTATTTT. The chain couples TRBV28 to TRBJ2-3; TRBD2 aligns across 7 bases. This CDR3 has 14 residues. V shed 4 bases, J shed 2 bases, and the junction held 3 bases outside the gene matches. The germline gives CDR1 MDHEN, CDR2 SYDVKM.

This chain connects TRBV3-1 (or the pseudogene TRBV3-2) to TRBJ1-6, with D possibly being TRBD1 (6 bases). V was trimmed by 5 bases and J by 5 bases, leaving 10 bases between them. The CDR3 consists of 14 residues. Germline CDR1 reads LGHDT; CDR2 reads YNNKEL (reference sequence). CDR3 loop: CASSSRQDNSPLHF. The DNA for the CDR3 is TGTGCCAGCAGCTCTCGACAGGATAATTCACCCCTCCACTTT.

The V gene is TRBV3-1 (or the pseudogene TRBV3-2), the J gene TRBJ2-7; D remains ambiguous. Germline-derived CDR1 and CDR2 are LGHDT and YNNKEL (reference sequence). The V end lost 4 bases, the J end lost 0 bases, and 10 bases lay between the germline ends. The CDR3 loop spans 14 amino acids. CDR3 residues: CASSPFRSSYEQYF. The CDR3 nucleotides read TGTGCCAGCAGCCCCTTCAGGAGCTCCTACGAGCAGTACTTC.

The V and J genes are TRBV6-2 or TRBV6-3 and TRBJ1-1; D perhaps matches TRBD1 (5 bases). CDR3 size: 12 residues. Germline V gives CDR1 MNHEY, CDR2 SVGEGT. Trimming stripped 2 bases from V and 10 bases from J, with 11 bases between. CDR3 in amino acids: CASSYAAGRAFF. The CDR3 DNA is TGTGCCAGCAGTTACGCCGCAGGGCGAGCTTTCTTT.

In its sample, this clone was seen once. The rearrangement links TRBV23-1 to TRBJ1-2; the D gene is possibly TRBD1 (5 bases). Being an ORF, TRBV23-1 has a function that is uncertain. CDR3 length: 13 residues. V was shortened by 4 bases and J by 14 bases, with 20 bases between the two germline ends. CDR3 sequence reads: CASSPTAASCLTF. CDR3 in DNA: TGCGCCAGCAGTCCGACAGCGGCTAGTTGTCTGACCTTC.

The genes are TRBV5-1 and TRBJ2-1, with a possible D match to TRBD1 (5 bases). Germline V gene sequence: CDR1 SGHRS, CDR2 YFSETQ. V lost 5 bases and J lost 7, with 10 bases in between. The CDR3 sequence is 12 residues long. This CDR3 reads CASSFRVNEQFF. The CDR3 nucleotides read TGCGCCAGCAGTTTCAGGGTAAATGAGCAGTTCTTC.

This rearrangement joins TRBV5-1 to TRBJ2-2; D tentatively fits TRBD1 or TRBD2 (5 bases each). The CDR3 covers 15 residues. The V gene lost 4 bases and the J gene lost 6 bases, with 16 bases spanning the gap. Germline V CDR1 and CDR2: SGHRS, YFSETQ. The CDR3 sequence: CASSAGTPSSGELFF. CDR3 nucleotides: TGCGCCAGCAGCGCCGGGACCCCGTCTTCCGGGGAGCTGTTTTTT. Full variable domain (remainder filled in from reference TRBV5-1 and TRBJ2-2): KAGVTQTPRYLIKTRGQQVTLSCSPISGHRSVSWYQQTPGQGLQFLFEYFSETQRNKGNFPGRFSGRQFSNSRSEMNVSTLELGDSALYLCASSAGTPSSGELFFGEGSRLTVL.

The rearrangement joins TRBV4-2 to TRBJ2-2; unclear D gene. V was clipped by 0 bases and J by 2 bases, with 7 bases between them. Germline CDR1 and CDR2: LGHNA and YNFKEQ. The CDR3 spans 15 residues. The CDR3, as DNA: TGTGCCAGCAGCCAAGACCCCAGTAACACCGGGGAGCTGTTTTTT. As protein: CASSQDPSNTGELFF.

This chain uses TRBV20-1 with TRBJ2-7; TRBD1 is a possible D gene (6 bases). V dropped 3 bases and J dropped 0 bases, with 9 bases sitting between them. The V gene's germline CDR1 is DFQATT and CDR2 SNEGSKA (reference sequence). CDR3 length: 13 amino acids. The CDR3 DNA sequence: TGCAGTGCTAGTCAGGGGCCCTCCTACGAGCAGTACTTC. It specifies CSASQGPSYEQYF.